The T cell receptor (beta chain) under discussion was sequenced for a study of OX40 agonist ivuxolimab in advanced cancers. As for the study in general: Three dose-escalation patients had partial responses: one with hepatocellular carcinoma and two with cutaneous melanoma.

Per the germline V gene, CDR1 is SGDLS and CDR2 is YYNGEE. The CDR3 consists of 14 residues. J gave up 8 bases and V 0 bases, and 3 bases lay outside the gene matches. Only in-frame clones appear in the TCRdb table, and some are missing; sequencing was by immunoSEQ multiplex PCR. This table has tens of thousands of clones, around 83% appearing once. Patients with a history of autoimmune disease or on systemic immunosuppression were excluded. The timepoints at which blood was sampled were baseline, cycle 4 day 1, and cycle 7 day 1. Sample: CD4+ or CD8+ T cells sorted from blood, taken in a trial of the OX40 agonist ivuxolimab. The clonotype was recovered from an adult with an advanced solid tumor such as melanoma, head and neck, liver or kidney cancer. The chain joins TRBV9 to TRBJ2-2; 8 bases are shared with TRBD1. CDR3 loop: CASSVGTGPGELFF. The CDR3 DNA reads as TGTGCCAGCAGCGTAGGGACAGGGCCTGGGGAGCTGTTTTTT. The full variable domain, its missing parts supplied by reference TRBV9 and TRBJ2-2, is DSGVTQTPKHLITATGQRVTLRCSPRSGDLSVYWYQQSLDQGLQFLIQYYNGEERAKGNILERFSAQQFPDLHSELNLSSLELGDSALYFCASSVGTGPGELFFGEGSRLTVL.